Each of the 20 T cell receptor beta chains below was sequenced from the same sample in a study of blood T cell repertoires in COVID-19. TCRdb's copy holds only in-frame clones and misses some; the assay was immunoSEQ multiplex PCR. The table records approximately 300,000 clones, about four fifths of them present only once. Sequenced sample: peripheral blood. These receptors originate from a woman between 50 and 59 years old with acute or convalescent COVID-19.

The chain couples TRBV2 to TRBJ2-1; possibly TRBD1 for D (6 bases). CDR1 and CDR2 (germline): SNHLY, FYNNEI. The ends were cut back, 5 bases at V and 10 bases at J, with 21 bases in the middle. This CDR3 is built from 15 residues. CDR3 coding DNA: TGTGCCAGCAGTACGACGACAGGACTGCCTAAGGAGCAGTTCTTC. Translation: CASSTTTGLPKEQFF.

The J gene is TRBJ2-3, the V gene TRBV7-3; no definite D call. The CDR3 consists of 15 residues. In germline, CDR1 is SGHTA, CDR2 FQGTGA. With 5 bases removed from V and 4 bases from J, the gap between germline ends came to 16 bases. This chain's CDR3 is CASSPSSPLADTQYF. The CDR3 nucleotides read TGTGCCAGCAGCCCCTCTTCCCCCCTTGCAGATACGCAGTATTTT. Supplemented by reference TRBV7-3 and TRBJ2-3, the full variable domain reads GAGVSQTPSNKVTEKGKYVELRCDPISGHTALYWYRQSLGQGPEFLIYFQGTGAADDSGLPNDRFFAVRPEGSVSTLKIQRTERGDSAVYLCASSPSSPLADTQYFGPGTRLTVL.

This sequence joins TRBV21-1 and TRBJ2-5; no check of the table's D call, TRBD2, against the DNA was made. TRBV21-1 is a pseudogene segment. CDR3 length: 16 residues. CDR3 sequence: CASSKGEVLPAETQYF. The CDR3 DNA follows: TGTGCCAGCAGCAAGGGAGAGGTGTTGCCAGCAGAGACCCAGTACTTC.

The CDR3 coding sequence is TGCGCCAGCAGCTTGGGGACAGGGAAGCCCCTCCACTTT. Translated: CASSLGTGKPLHF. The chain employs TRBV5-1 and TRBJ1-6; the match to TRBD1 covers 8 bases. The J segment lost 13 bases and the V segment lost 0 bases, leaving 3 bases of the junction unmatched. Germline CDR1 and CDR2: SGHRS and YFSETQ. This CDR3 has 13 residues.

The chain couples TRBV18 to TRBJ1-1; tentative D call: TRBD1 (5 bases). The CDR3 runs to 12 residues. From germline, CDR1 is KGHSH and CDR2 LQKENI. V dropped 4 bases and J dropped 4 bases, with 7 bases sitting between them. In DNA, the CDR3 is TGTGCCAGCTCACGACAGAGCACTGAAGCTTTCTTT. Its translation is CASSRQSTEAFF.

This rearrangement joins TRBV7-2 to TRBJ2-2, with 10 bases lining up with TRBD1. This CDR3 has 17 amino acids. Germline CDR1 SGHTA, CDR2 FQGNSA. V was clipped by 0 bases and J by 3 bases; unmatched bases: 4. The CDR3: CASSLARDRGYTGELFF. The CDR3 DNA follows: TGTGCCAGCAGCTTAGCGCGGGACAGGGGTTACACCGGGGAGCTGTTTTTT.

Points on this clone: The sample has other DNA sequences that encode this CDR3 too. V is TRBV19 and J is TRBJ2-3; possibly TRBD1 for D (5 bases). Germline-derived CDR1 and CDR2 are LNHDA and SQIVND (reference sequence). This CDR3 contains 14 residues. Trimming left V 1 base short and J 3 bases short, with 8 bases between. The CDR3 reads CASSIGQGTDTQYF. The DNA for the CDR3 is TGTGCCAGTAGTATAGGGCAGGGTACAGATACGCAGTATTTT.

The chain links TRBV5-1 to TRBJ2-3, with D possibly TRBD1 on 6 matching bases. This CDR3 region has 14 residues. Germline lookup yields CDR1 SGHRS and CDR2 YFSETQ. With 4 bases removed from V and 4 bases from J, the gap between germline ends came to 13 bases. The chain's CDR3 is CASSPLQGPDTQYF. For the CDR3, the DNA is TGCGCCAGCAGCCCTCTACAGGGCCCAGATACGCAGTATTTT.

The V gene is TRBV4-1, the J gene TRBJ1-5; maybe TRBD1 (6 bases). Germline assignment: CDR1 MGHRA and CDR2 YSYEKL. The CDR3 sequence is 17 residues long. V gave up 0 bases and J gave up 6 bases, with 18 bases separating them. The DNA for the CDR3 is TGCGCCAGCAGCCAAGATAGGAGGCAGGGAGGGGGTCAGCCCCAGCATTTT. Protein sequence: CASSQDRRQGGGQPQHF.

The genes are TRBV3-1 (or the pseudogene TRBV3-2) and TRBJ1-2; 7 nucleotides match TRBD1. There are 15 residues in the CDR3. Trimming removed 4 bases from V and 0 bases from J; junction bases left unmatched: 5. Germline CDR1 reads LGHDT; CDR2 reads YNNKEL (reference sequence). This CDR3 reads CASSLLDRANYGYTF. CDR3 DNA sequence: TGTGCCAGCAGCCTCCTAGACAGGGCTAACTATGGCTACACCTTC.

The chain carries TRBV10-1 and TRBJ1-2; TRBD1 agrees at 11 bases. CDR1 WNHNN and CDR2 SYGVQD come from the germline V gene (reference sequence). The CDR3 is made up of 17 amino acids. With V trimmed by 0 bases and J by 6 bases, 9 bases remained unmatched. This chain's CDR3 is CASSESPGQGGIDGYTF. The CDR3 DNA is TGCGCCAGCAGTGAGTCTCCGGGACAGGGGGGTATCGATGGCTACACCTTC.

V and J are TRBV30 and TRBJ1-1; D is undetermined. Germline CDR1 GTSNPN, CDR2 SVGIG (reference sequence). V lost 0 bases to trimming and J lost 7 bases, with 15 bases between them. CDR3 length: 14 residues. In DNA, the CDR3 is TGTGCCTGGAGTGTATCAACCGCGCCGGGTGAAGCTTTCTTT. Translated: CAWSVSTAPGEAFF. The full variable domain, its missing parts supplied by reference TRBV30 and TRBJ1-1, is SQTIHQWPATLVQPVGSPLSLECTVEGTSNPNLYWYRQAAGRGLQLLFYSVGIGQISSEVPQNLSASRPQDRQFILSSKKLLLSDSGFYLCAWSVSTAPGEAFFGQGTRLTVV.

The genes are TRBV7-9 and TRBJ1-2; the D is unclear. CDR1 is SEHNR, CDR2 FQNEAQ, per germline (reference sequence). The length of the CDR3 is 13 residues. V was clipped by 5 bases and J by 8 bases, with 15 bases between them. The CDR3: CASSGSEVRGYTF. Here the CDR3 DNA reads TGTGCCAGCAGCGGGTCAGAGGTCCGCGGCTACACCTTC.

The CDR3 spells CASHVGGASNEQYF. DNA of the CDR3: TGTGCCAGCCACGTAGGGGGAGCGAGTAACGAGCAGTACTTC. This rearrangement joins TRBV18 to TRBJ2-7; D is possibly TRBD1 (6 bases). Germline lookup yields CDR1 KGHSH and CDR2 LQKENI. The CDR3 spans 14 residues. V was clipped by 8 bases and J by 5 bases, with 19 bases between them. Full variable domain (rest looked up from reference TRBV18 and TRBJ2-7): NAGVMQNPRHLVRRRGQEARLRCSPMKGHSHVYWYRQLPEEGLKFMVYLQKENIIDESGMPKERFSAEFPKEGPSILRIQQVVRGDSAAYFCASHVGGASNEQYFGPGTRLTVT.

The rearrangement joins TRBV4-2 to TRBJ2-3; TRBD2 agrees at 10 bases. CDR3 length equals 18 residues. V lost 0 bases to trimming and J lost 3 bases; unmatched junction nucleotides: 9. CDR1 LGHNA and CDR2 YNFKEQ come from the germline V gene. The chain's CDR3 is CASSQDLTSGTLTDTQYF. The CDR3 DNA reads TGTGCCAGCAGCCAAGATTTAACTAGCGGGACACTGACAGATACGCAGTATTTT.

The chain has TRBV10-3 and TRBJ2-2, with 7 nucleotides matching TRBD1. Germline V gene lookup returns CDR1 ENHRY and CDR2 SYGVKD. With 4 bases clipped from V and 3 bases from J, the junction kept 2 bases outside the gene matches. The CDR3 has 14 amino acids. The CDR3 nucleotides read TGTGCCATCAGTGGAGACAGGGACACCGGGGAGCTGTTTTTT. Translated, it gives CAISGDRDTGELFF.

The chain links TRBV2 to TRBJ1-5; 9 bases agree with TRBD1. J gave up 6 bases and V 8 bases, and 8 bases lay outside the gene matches. The germline gives CDR1 SNHLY, CDR2 FYNNEI. This CDR3 has 14 amino acids. For the CDR3, the DNA is TGTGCCAGCGCGGGGACAGGGTCTCCTCAGCCCCAGCATTTT. This codes for CASAGTGSPQPQHF.

The table lists this clone with a few counts. V is TRBV7-2 and J is TRBJ2-5; TRBD2 matches 8 bases. The CDR3 contains 14 residues. Germline V gives CDR1 SGHTA, CDR2 FQGNSA. J was trimmed by 7 bases and V by 1 base; bases with no gene match: 5. The CDR3 region is CASSLDPAGGTQYF. In nucleotides, the CDR3 is TGTGCCAGCAGCTTAGATCCTGCGGGGGGGACCCAGTACTTC. Based on the CDR3 plus reference TRBV7-2 and TRBJ2-5, the full variable domain is GAGVSQSPSNKVTEKGKDVELRCDPISGHTALYWYRQSLGQGLEFLIYFQGNSAPDKSGLPSDRFSAERTGGSVSTLTIQRTQQEDSAVYLCASSLDPAGGTQYFGPGTRLLVL.

The CDR3 loop reads CASSVGGGSGNTIYF. For the CDR3, the DNA is TGTGCCAGTAGTGTGGGAGGGGGCTCTGGAAACACCATATATTTT. The chain joins TRBV19 to TRBJ1-3; D perhaps matches TRBD1 (6 bases). The CDR3 is 15 residues long. V lost 5 bases to trimming and J lost 0 bases, with 11 bases between them. The germline CDR1 and CDR2 sequences are LNHDA and SQIVND (reference sequence).

This clone was seen only a few times. The rearrangement links TRBV10-3 to TRBJ2-7; 11 nucleotides align to TRBD2. Losses at the gene ends were 7 bases for V and 3 bases for J; bases not matched to a gene: 8. Per germline, CDR1 ENHRY and CDR2 SYGVKD. The CDR3 spans 15 residues. The CDR3 DNA sequence: TGTGCCATCAATAGCGGGAGGGCCGGGGTCTACGAGCAGTACTTC. It codes for CAINSGRAGVYEQYF.